This T cell receptor beta chain appears in the sequencing data of a study of T cell repertoires in cytomegalovirus infection. Study-level points and caveats: HLA-C-restricted, CMV-specific TCR beta clonotypes were dominant ex vivo.

This clonotype was observed many times. Its antigen is as yet unknown. Each CDR3 protein is one row after TCRdb ran MiXCR on the reads. The sample records roughly 320,000 distinct CDR3 sequences, roughly a tenth being singletons. Trimming cost V 2 bases and J 9 bases; bases outside gene matches: 7. The CDR3 is 15 amino acids. Looked up from germline, CDR1 is SGHTA and CDR2 is FQGNSA. This clonotype originated in a human donor in good health (CMV status not recorded). Some clones in this sample may be carry-over from other donors' samples. The specimen was PBMCs. The genes are TRBV7-2 and TRBJ2-1, with 10 nucleotides matching TRBD2. CDR3 nucleotide sequence: TGTGCCAGCAGCTTAAGCGGGGGGGCCTCCGGTGAGCAGTTCTTC. Protein: CASSLSGGASGEQFF.